Listed here is a single TCR beta chain. J gave up 5 bases and V 2 bases, and 6 bases lay outside the gene matches. Germline-derived CDR1 and CDR2 are SGHRS and YFSETQ. This CDR3 is 15 amino acids long. The data were obtained in a study of technical replicates of blood from a few donors. This table comes from immunoSEQ multiplex PCR, and its TCRdb copy is limited to in-frame clones, with some not included. The sample includes around 92,000 clones, approximately 95% of them seen just once. The material sequenced was T cells isolated from PBMCs. The receptor's source is a human donor in good health. The V and J genes are TRBV5-1 and TRBJ2-3; 9 positions match TRBD2. This chain's CDR3 is CASSFRGGAGDTQYF. Here the CDR3 DNA reads TGCGCCAGCAGCTTTCGCGGGGGGGCCGGAGATACGCAGTATTTT.